This record concerns one TCR beta chain sequence. The antigen is unknown. Data came from immunoSEQ multiplex PCR; TCRdb stores just in-frame clones and leaves some out. The sample holds about 73,000 clones, under 85% seen once. J gave up 4 bases and V 4 bases, and 13 bases lay outside the gene matches. The CDR3 spans 18 residues. Germline CDR1 SGHDT, CDR2 YYEEEE. The data were obtained in a study of vaccination effects on CD4 cells after COVID-19. Study details: Participants received two doses of either the BNT162b2 or mRNA-1273 vaccine.

Ahead of sequencing, the ViraFEST assay grew antigen-specific CD4+ T cells using viral peptide pools. Isolating CD4+ T cells followed approximately 10 days of culture. According to the study, vaccine recipients showed no prior SARS-CoV-2 infection and negative nucleocapsid antibodies. With 7.5 to 10 ug/ml peptides and roughly 9.3 IU/ml IL-2, around 2.1 million PBMC per well were cultured. The clonotype originates from a human donor who received a COVID-19 vaccine. The V gene is TRBV5-6, the J gene TRBJ2-6; 8 bases are shared with TRBD1. Source: CD4+ T cells from PBMCs cultured with HCoV-NL63 spike peptides, taken before COVID-19 vaccination. For the CDR3, the DNA is TGTGCCAGCAGCATACTAGGACAGGGAGGTTCCGGGGCCAACGTCCTGACTTTC. It specifies CASSILGQGGSGANVLTF.